These 32 T cell receptor beta chains were sequenced from one sample in a study of T cells in Graves' hyperthyroidism and ophthalmopathy. Authors of the study amplified TCR beta CDR3 regions from RNA transcripts. The HTBI primer set drove a first-round RT-PCR of the TCR CDR3. TCRdb reprocessed the multiplex PCR reads via MiXCR and lists one record per CDR3 protein. This repertoire shows some 620,000 distinct CDR3 sequences, about a sixth found once; its top ten account for approximately 3.9%. Source material: blood. These receptors were taken from a woman aged 25 to 39 with Graves' hyperthyroidism.

There are many counts of this clonotype. The chain couples TRBV28 to TRBJ1-1; the D gene is possibly TRBD1 (5 bases). There are 13 residues in the CDR3. Germline V CDR1 and CDR2: MDHEN, SYDVKM. V shed 3 bases and J shed 3 bases, with 8 bases lying between them. Here the CDR3 DNA reads TGTGCCAGCAGTTTGCAGGGTTACACTGAAGCTTTCTTT. Translating gives CASSLQGYTEAFF.

The genes are TRBV7-8 and TRBJ2-2; perhaps TRBD2 as D (5 bases). The ends were cut back, 2 bases at V and 6 bases at J, with 19 bases in the middle. The CDR3 is 17 residues long. CDR1 is SGHVS and CDR2 is FQNEAQ in the germline V gene. CDR3 nucleotide sequence: TGTGCCAGCAGCTTAAGAAGGCGGGCCACTTCACCCGGGGAGCTGTTTTTT. It is translated as CASSLRRRATSPGELFF.

This clonotype was recorded many times. This chain links TRBV19 with TRBJ1-1; D remains unclear. The germline V gene has CDR1 LNHDA and CDR2 SQIVND (reference sequence). With 2 bases removed from V and 3 bases from J, the gap between germline ends came to 13 bases. The CDR3 is 15 residues long. CDR3 DNA: TGTGCCAGTAGTATAATGGGAGTGGATGACACTGAAGCTTTCTTT. Translated, it gives CASSIMGVDDTEAFF.

The J gene is TRBJ2-6, the V gene TRBV11-2; perhaps TRBD2 as D (6 bases). Germline loops: CDR1 SGHAT, CDR2 FQNNGV. The CDR3 is made up of 16 amino acids. Trimming stripped 6 bases from V and 2 bases from J, with 14 bases between. The CDR3 reads CASSYLPGAGANVLTF. As DNA, the CDR3 is TGTGCCAGCAGTTACCTCCCGGGGGCTGGGGCCAACGTCCTGACTTTC.

About this clonotype itself: Germline is not matched at one junction end, which may reflect a read error. In DNA form, the CDR3 reads TGCGCCAGCAGCCAAGGTGGGGGGCGTAGGGCCACAGATACGCAGTATTTT. Its protein product is CASSQGGGRRATDTQYF. This chain connects TRBV7-2 to TRBJ2-3; the D gene could be TRBD1 or TRBD2 (6 bases each). Germline lookup yields CDR1 SGHTA and CDR2 FQGNSA. This CDR3 has 17 amino acids.

CDR3 DNA: TGTGCCAGCAGTTTGTCCTTCCCCTATAATTCACCCCTCCACTTT. Protein: CASSLSFPYNSPLHF. The chain joins TRBV27 to TRBJ1-6; no firm D call. Deletions cut 3 bases from V and 2 bases from J, with 8 bases between. This CDR3 is built from 15 residues. CDR1 and CDR2 (germline): MNHEY, SMNVEV (reference sequence).

The CDR3 loop is CASRPGLGSETQYF. CDR3 in DNA: TGTGCCAGCAGGCCCGGCCTAGGGTCGGAGACCCAGTACTTC. The chain recombines TRBV2 with TRBJ2-5, with D unresolved. Trimming removed 6 bases at V and 5 bases at J, with 16 bases between. CDR1 and CDR2 (germline): SNHLY, FYNNEI. The CDR3 extends over 14 amino acids.

This clonotype was seen only a few times. The chain uses TRBV3-1 and TRBJ2-7, with D possibly matching TRBD1 (6 bases). This CDR3 contains 16 residues. With 4 bases removed from V and 3 bases from J, the gap between germline ends came to 19 bases. The V gene's germline CDR1 is LGHDT and CDR2 YNNKEL (reference sequence). The CDR3 sequence: CASSPSWQGYFYEQYF. DNA for the CDR3: TGTGCCAGCAGCCCCTCCTGGCAGGGGTATTTCTACGAGCAGTACTTC.

In its sample, this clonotype was seen many times. The rearrangement uses TRBV20-1 and TRBJ2-2, with 8 nucleotides matching TRBD1. Germline trimming cut 3 bases from V and 6 bases from J; bases unmatched to any gene: 9. The CDR3 runs 15 residues. Germline-derived CDR1 and CDR2 are DFQATT and SNEGSKA (reference sequence). In DNA, the CDR3 is TGCAGTGCTAGTTCCGGGACAGGCGGATCCGGGGAGCTGTTTTTT. It yields the protein CSASSGTGGSGELFF.

This clonotype has a handful of counts. V gene TRBV5-1 combines with J gene TRBJ2-7, with TRBD2 matching over 9 bases. CDR1 and CDR2 from the germline V gene are SGHRS and YFSETQ. The CDR3 extends over 15 amino acids. J lost 2 bases, V lost 4 bases, and 7 bases had no gene match. The CDR3 sequence is CASSRQREVTYEQYF. CDR3 bases: TGCGCCAGCAGCAGACAGCGGGAGGTGACCTACGAGCAGTACTTC.

A note on this clonotype: A much bigger clone sits one base away, suggesting this may be a read error. As the CDR3 is not closed by the conserved phenylalanine or tryptophan, this likely results from a read error. The chain is built from TRBV28 and TRBJ1-1; tentative D call: TRBD1 (5 bases). CDR3 length: 14 residues. Germline V gene sequence: CDR1 MDHEN, CDR2 SYDVKM. The V end was cut by 4 bases, the J end by 3 bases, with 12 bases between. CDR3 residues: CASSSETEYTEAFS. In nucleotides, the CDR3 is TGTGCCAGCAGTTCGGAGACAGAGTACACTGAAGCTTTCTCT.

This clonotype was counted at least ten times. The rearrangement uses TRBV7-2 and TRBJ1-1; D is unresolved. The CDR3 runs 15 residues. Per germline, CDR1 SGHTA and CDR2 FQGNSA. The germline V and J ends were trimmed by 5 bases and 2 bases, with 15 bases remaining between them. CDR3 region: CASSPRRTANTEAFF. CDR3 DNA sequence: TGTGCCAGCAGCCCACGCCGGACGGCAAACACTGAAGCTTTCTTT.

This clonotype has a handful of counts. The rearrangement uses TRBV24-1 and TRBJ2-3; D might be TRBD2 (6 bases). The V gene lost 1 base and the J gene lost 3 bases, with 10 bases spanning the gap. This CDR3 comprises 15 residues. Germline CDR1 and CDR2: KGHDR and SFDVKD. CDR3 protein: CATSDLERGTDTQYF. For the CDR3, the DNA is TGTGCCACCAGTGATTTAGAACGGGGGACAGATACGCAGTATTTT.

In its sample, this clonotype was seen many times. This chain links TRBV2 with TRBJ2-5; TRBD2 is a possible D gene (6 bases). The V gene lost 2 bases and the J gene lost 2 bases, with 9 bases spanning the gap. There are 14 residues in the CDR3. CDR1 and CDR2 (germline): SNHLY, FYNNEI. DNA of the CDR3: TGTGCCAGCAGTGAATACGGAGGGCAAGAGACCCAGTACTTC. Its translation is CASSEYGGQETQYF.

This clonotype has at least ten counts. This chain links TRBV28 with TRBJ1-3; 7 bases agree with TRBD1. V was clipped by 4 bases and J by 1 base; unmatched bases: 10. The CDR3 spans 17 residues. Germline CDR1 MDHEN, CDR2 SYDVKM. In DNA, the CDR3 is TGTGCCAGCAGTTCCCACGACAGGGTCAAATCTGGAAACACCATATATTTT. Translation gives CASSSHDRVKSGNTIYF.

The sample holds many counts of this clonotype. The J gene is TRBJ2-7, the V gene TRBV6-1; D might be TRBD1 or TRBD2, each matching 6 bases. V was cut by 1 base and J by 3 bases, with 13 bases left in between. CDR3 length: 15 amino acids. Germline V CDR1 and CDR2: MNHNS, SASEGT. The CDR3 DNA reads as TGTGCCAGCAGTGAAGTGCGAGGAGGGGGCTACGAGCAGTACTTC. Encoded protein: CASSEVRGGGYEQYF.

In its sample, this clonotype was seen many times. J is TRBJ2-3 and V is TRBV2, with TRBD1 identical over 8 bases. Germline V gives CDR1 SNHLY, CDR2 FYNNEI. The CDR3 loop spans 15 amino acids. V shed 7 bases and J 1 base; nucleotides not matched to a gene: 7. DNA for the CDR3: TGTGCCAGCAACCTACTGACAGGGGGCACAGATACGCAGTATTTT. It encodes CASNLLTGGTDTQYF. Drawing the rest from reference TRBV2 and TRBJ2-3, the complete variable domain is EPEVTQTPSHQVTQMGQEVILRCVPISNHLYFYWYRQILGQKVEFLVSFYNNEISEKSEIFDDQFSVERPDGSNFTLKIRSTKLEDSAMYFCASNLLTGGTDTQYFGPGTRLTVL.

The V gene is TRBV19, the J gene TRBJ1-1; D remains ambiguous. This CDR3 is built from 15 residues. CDR1 and CDR2 from the germline V gene are LNHDA and SQIVND (reference sequence). The V end was cut by 2 bases, the J end by 1 base, with 11 bases between. The CDR3, as DNA: TGTGCCAGTAGTATAATTTGGGAGCGGAACACTGAAGCTTTCTTT. This sequence encodes CASSIIWERNTEAFF.

The chain has TRBV9 and TRBJ2-7; D may be TRBD1 (5 bases). The CDR3 is made up of 14 amino acids. Per germline, CDR1 SGDLS and CDR2 YYNGEE. V lost 4 bases to trimming and J lost 0 bases, with 11 bases between them. CDR3 bases: TGTGCCAGCAGCACAGGTGTAAGCTCCTACGAGCAGTACTTC. This sequence encodes CASSTGVSSYEQYF.

Of note for this clonotype: Being one base from a much bigger clone, this may be a read error. The chain employs TRBV2 and TRBJ1-1; 12 nucleotides line up with TRBD1. The V segment lost 4 bases and the J segment 5 bases; nucleotides outside the gene matches: 2. Germline CDR1 is SNHLY and CDR2 is FYNNEI. The CDR3 sequence is 14 residues long. CDR3 sequence reads: CASSVGQGATEAFF. The CDR3 DNA reads TGTGCCAGCAGTGTGGGACAGGGGGCAACTGAAGCTTTCTTT.

V is TRBV28 and J is TRBJ2-5; 8 bases fit TRBD1. The J segment lost 12 bases and the V segment lost 4 bases, leaving 10 bases of the junction unmatched. Germline-derived CDR1 and CDR2 are MDHEN and SYDVKM. The CDR3 extends over 13 amino acids. DNA of the CDR3: TGTGCCAGCAGTTACTCATCCCAGGGGGCAAAGTACTTC. Its protein product is CASSYSSQGAKYF. The entire variable domain, with the rest obtained from reference TRBV28 and TRBJ2-5, is as follows: DVKVTQSSRYLVKRTGEKVFLECVQDMDHENMFWYRQDPGLGLRLIYFSYDVKMKEKGDIPEGYSVSREKKERFSLILESASTNQTSMYLCASSYSSQGAKYFGPGTRLLVL.

The chain joins TRBV20-1 to TRBJ1-5, with a tentative D call TRBD1 (5 bases). V dropped 6 bases and J dropped 7 bases, with 19 bases sitting between them. The CDR3 spans 14 residues. Germline V gene data show CDR1 as DFQATT and CDR2 as SNEGSKA (reference sequence). The CDR3 protein is CSAKRGRVEQPQHF. DNA of the CDR3: TGCAGTGCCAAGAGGGGCAGGGTGGAGCAGCCCCAGCATTTT.

This clonotype was recorded a few times. This may come from a read error, since a much larger clone is one base off. The rearrangement joins TRBV28 to TRBJ1-1; no reliable D call. The germline V gene has CDR1 MDHEN and CDR2 SYDVKM. The CDR3 length is 16 residues. The CDR3 loop reads CASGLIVGQTNTEAFF. The DNA for the CDR3 is TGTGCCAGCGGTTTAATAGTCGGGCAGACGAACACTGAAGCTTTCTTT.

As for this clonotype: This could be a read error, since a much larger clone is one nucleotide away. This chain uses TRBV6-1 with TRBJ2-7; the D is unclear. The CDR3 has 14 amino acids. CDR1 MNHNS and CDR2 SASEGT come from the germline V gene. V lost 6 bases, J lost 3 bases, and 15 bases lay in between. The CDR3 DNA follows: TGTGCCAGCAGGCTGACTGGTAGCTTCTACGAGCAGTACTTC. Translated, it gives CASRLTGSFYEQYF.

This clonotype was seen ten or more times. This chain joins TRBV7-3 and TRBJ2-1; 7 bases are a match to TRBD1. The CDR3 length is 15 residues. Germline lookup yields CDR1 SGHTA and CDR2 FQGTGA. V shed 8 bases and J 5 bases; nucleotides not matched to a gene: 12. The CDR3 sequence: CASGQGGTVDNEQFF. CDR3 in DNA: TGTGCCAGCGGCCAGGGTGGGACAGTTGACAATGAGCAGTTCTTC.

At least ten counts were recorded for this clonotype. This chain links TRBV2 with TRBJ1-5; possible D gene TRBD1, 6 bases. The CDR3 has 13 residues. The V end lost 10 bases, the J end lost 3 bases, and 13 bases lay between the germline ends. Germline CDR1 and CDR2: SNHLY and FYNNEI. The CDR3 protein is CATTQGFNQPQHF. The CDR3 DNA sequence: TGTGCCACCACACAGGGATTCAATCAGCCCCAGCATTTT.

This clonotype was counted at least ten times. The chain couples TRBV6-1 to TRBJ2-7; the D call may be TRBD1 or TRBD2 (6 bases each). This CDR3 spans 15 amino acids. Trimming pared 6 bases from V and 4 bases from J, leaving 19 bases between. Germline-derived CDR1 and CDR2 are MNHNS and SASEGT. The CDR3: CASREYRGTTYEQYF. The CDR3 DNA follows: TGTGCCAGCAGAGAATACCGCGGGACAACGTACGAGCAGTACTTC.

This clonotype was found many times. The rearrangement links TRBV6-2 or TRBV6-3 to TRBJ2-1; the D is unclear. CDR3 length: 15 amino acids. Trimming cost V 7 bases and J 0 bases, with 13 bases left between them. Germline V gene lookup returns CDR1 MNHEY and CDR2 SVGEGT. CDR3 in amino acids: CASTQTLDSYNEQFF. CDR3 nucleotide sequence: TGTGCCAGCACCCAAACGCTGGACTCCTACAATGAGCAGTTCTTC.

Ten or more counts support this clonotype. V usage is TRBV2 and J usage is TRBJ1-3; TRBD1 might be the D (6 bases). Germline V CDR1 and CDR2: SNHLY, FYNNEI. V lost 3 bases and J 3 bases, leaving 12 bases between the germline ends. The CDR3 is made up of 15 amino acids. Here the CDR3 DNA reads TGTGCCAGCAGTGACCCACAGGGTAGTGGAAACACCATATATTTT. It yields the protein CASSDPQGSGNTIYF.

This clonotype occurred many times. The CDR3: CASSQLAGGSSYEQYF. Here the CDR3 DNA reads TGTGCCAGCAGCCAACTAGCGGGGGGGTCCTCCTACGAGCAGTACTTC. The genes are TRBV14 and TRBJ2-7; TRBD2 matches 12 bases. V trimming: 2 bases; J trimming: 0 bases; junction bases outside the gene matches: 2. CDR1 SGHDN and CDR2 FVKESK come from the germline V gene. This CDR3 spans 16 amino acids.

The V and J genes are TRBV7-2 and TRBJ2-7; 11 bases align to TRBD2. The ends lost 5 bases at V and 2 bases at J; junction bases unmatched: 8. The germline gives CDR1 SGHTA, CDR2 FQGNSA. The CDR3 spans 16 residues. This chain's CDR3 is CASSQSSGRVPYEQYF. The CDR3 coding sequence is TGTGCCAGCAGCCAGAGTAGCGGGAGGGTCCCCTACGAGCAGTACTTC.

V is TRBV7-9 and J is TRBJ2-7; D not certain. Looked up from germline, CDR1 is SEHNR and CDR2 is FQNEAQ (reference sequence). The CDR3 contains 15 residues. V lost 5 bases and J 1 base, leaving 15 bases between the germline ends. For the CDR3, the DNA is TGTGCCAGCAGCCCGGTTTTTGTGACTTCCTACGAGCAGTACTTC. This translates into CASSPVFVTSYEQYF.